A selection of T cell receptor beta chains follows, all from one sample in a study of cytomegalovirus exposure and HLA in healthy donors. Clones were sequenced by immunoSEQ multiplex PCR, and TCRdb holds only the in-frame ones, with some missing. The table records around 140,000 clones, approximately 84% of them present only once. The source material was PBMCs. These receptors came from a woman aged 55 to 70 in good health and CMV-seropositive. CDR3s include the opening cysteine and the closing phenylalanine or tryptophan. The D gene is left open where the match is weak. Size is omitted from some rows. Given values are once, few, many or a class for expanded clones.

v_call: TRBV5-5
clone_size: -
d_call: -
j_call: TRBJ2-7
cdr3_aa: CASSIGLSYEQYF
cdr3_nt: TGTGCCAGCAGCATCGGACTTAGCTACGAGCAGTACTTC

v_call: TRBV28
clone_size: -
d_call: -
j_call: TRBJ1-2
cdr3_aa: CASSLSSDGYTF
cdr3_nt: TGTGCCAGCAGTTTGAGTTCGGATGGCTACACCTTC

v_call: TRBV5-6
clone_size: once
d_call: TRBD1
j_call: TRBJ2-7
cdr3_aa: CASSRRTGGQYF
cdr3_nt: TGTGCCAGCAGCCGAAGGACAGGGGGACAGTACTTC

v_call: TRBV5-6
clone_size: few
d_call: TRBD1
j_call: TRBJ2-5
cdr3_aa: CASSSGTGSETQYF
cdr3_nt: TGTGCCAGCAGCTCCGGGACAGGGTCAGAGACCCAGTACTTC

v_call: TRBV6-1
clone_size: -
d_call: TRBD1
j_call: TRBJ2-7
cdr3_aa: CASSEDRGYSEQYF
cdr3_nt: TGTGCCAGCAGTGAAGACAGGGGTTACAGCGAGCAGTACTTC

v_call: TRBV28
clone_size: once
d_call: -
j_call: TRBJ2-3
cdr3_aa: CASSSRGFQSTDTQYF
cdr3_nt: TGTGCCAGCAGTTCAAGGGGGTTCCAATCCACAGATACGCAGTATTTT

v_call: TRBV15
clone_size: -
d_call: TRBD2
j_call: TRBJ2-7
cdr3_aa: CATGLAENYEQYF
cdr3_nt: TGTGCCACAGGACTAGCGGAAAACTACGAGCAGTACTTC

v_call: TRBV5-1
clone_size: -
d_call: TRBD2
j_call: TRBJ2-3
cdr3_aa: CASSSGLAGTDTQYF
cdr3_nt: TGCGCCAGCAGCTCGGGACTAGCGGGCACAGATACGCAGTATTTT

v_call: TRBV29-1
clone_size: -
d_call: TRBD1
j_call: TRBJ1-1
cdr3_aa: CSVTGVTEAFF
cdr3_nt: TGCAGCGTTACAGGGGTCACTGAAGCTTTCTTT

v_call: TRBV20-1
clone_size: -
d_call: -
j_call: TRBJ2-7
cdr3_aa: CSARRVYEQYF
cdr3_nt: TGCAGTGCTAGGAGGGTTTACGAGCAGTACTTC

v_call: TRBV28
clone_size: -
d_call: TRBD2
j_call: TRBJ2-3
cdr3_aa: CASRRLAGESDTQYF
cdr3_nt: TGTGCCAGCAGGAGACTAGCGGGAGAGTCAGATACGCAGTATTTT

v_call: TRBV5-1
clone_size: few
d_call: TRBD2
j_call: TRBJ2-1
cdr3_aa: CASSSGLAGGRNNEQFF
cdr3_nt: TGCGCCAGCAGCTCGGGACTAGCGGGAGGAAGAAACAATGAGCAGTTCTTC

v_call: TRBV5-1
clone_size: -
d_call: -
j_call: TRBJ2-5
cdr3_aa: CASSPTPGESWETQYF
cdr3_nt: TGCGCCAGCAGCCCCACTCCCGGGGAGTCGTGGGAGACCCAGTACTTC

v_call: TRBV5-1
clone_size: -
d_call: TRBD2
j_call: TRBJ2-7
cdr3_aa: CASSLAGLDEQYF
cdr3_nt: TGCGCCAGCAGCCTAGCGGGCCTAGACGAGCAGTACTTC

v_call: TRBV2
clone_size: -
d_call: TRBD2
j_call: TRBJ2-1
cdr3_aa: CASSEIAGGDEQFF
cdr3_nt: TGTGCCAGCAGTGAAATAGCGGGAGGCGATGAGCAGTTCTTC

v_call: TRBV7-9
clone_size: once
d_call: -
j_call: TRBJ1-3
cdr3_aa: CASSLETGGGNTIYF
cdr3_nt: TGTGCCAGCAGCCTAGAGACAGGTGGAGGAAACACCATATATTTT

v_call: TRBV30
clone_size: few
d_call: -
j_call: TRBJ1-5
cdr3_aa: CAWSDPPGYSNQPQHF
cdr3_nt: TGTGCCTGGTCGGACCCTCCGGGATATAGCAATCAGCCCCAGCATTTT

v_call: TRBV9
clone_size: -
d_call: -
j_call: TRBJ2-3
cdr3_aa: CASSATMASTDTQYF
cdr3_nt: TGTGCCAGCAGCGCTACTATGGCTAGCACAGATACGCAGTATTTT

v_call: TRBV30
clone_size: once
d_call: TRBD1
j_call: TRBJ2-7
cdr3_aa: CAWALPWGSGTGGTNEQYF
cdr3_nt: TGTGCCTGGGCGCTACCCTGGGGATCTGGGACAGGGGGTACGAACGAGCAGTACTTC

v_call: TRBV2
clone_size: -
d_call: TRBD2
j_call: TRBJ2-5
cdr3_aa: CASSKGLAETQYF
cdr3_nt: TGTGCCAGCAGTAAAGGACTAGCGGAGACCCAGTACTTC

v_call: TRBV28
clone_size: -
d_call: -
j_call: TRBJ2-7
cdr3_aa: CASSLWGSSSYEQYF
cdr3_nt: TGTGCCAGCAGTTTATGGGGCTCGAGCTCCTACGAGCAGTACTTC

v_call: TRBV27
clone_size: -
d_call: TRBD2
j_call: TRBJ2-1
cdr3_aa: CASSRSSPLAGGYNEQFF
cdr3_nt: TGTGCCAGCAGCCGGTCTTCACCCCTAGCGGGGGGCTACAATGAGCAGTTCTTC

v_call: TRBV28
clone_size: -
d_call: TRBD2
j_call: TRBJ2-1
cdr3_aa: CASSLRTSGWDNEQFF
cdr3_nt: TGTGCCAGCAGTTTGCGGACTAGCGGGTGGGACAATGAGCAGTTCTTC

v_call: TRBV27
clone_size: -
d_call: TRBD1
j_call: TRBJ1-1
cdr3_aa: CASSLSGTGNTEAFF
cdr3_nt: TGTGCCAGCAGTTTATCCGGGACAGGGAACACTGAAGCTTTCTTT

v_call: TRBV4-3
clone_size: -
d_call: TRBD2
j_call: TRBJ2-4
cdr3_aa: CASSQDRGGMAKNIQYF
cdr3_nt: TGCGCCAGCAGCCAAGATCGGGGGGGGATGGCCAAAAACATTCAGTACTTC

v_call: TRBV9
clone_size: -
d_call: -
j_call: TRBJ2-1
cdr3_aa: CASSVGGSYNEQFF
cdr3_nt: TGTGCCAGCAGCGTTGGCGGGTCGTACAATGAGCAGTTCTTC

v_call: TRBV6-1
clone_size: -
d_call: TRBD1
j_call: TRBJ1-5
cdr3_aa: CASRSDRATIQPQHF
cdr3_nt: TGTGCCAGTAGATCGGACAGGGCGACGATACAGCCCCAGCATTTT

v_call: TRBV28
clone_size: -
d_call: -
j_call: TRBJ2-5
cdr3_aa: CASSLWVGGIETQYF
cdr3_nt: TGTGCCAGCAGTTTATGGGTAGGGGGTATCGAGACCCAGTACTTC

v_call: TRBV7-2
clone_size: -
d_call: -
j_call: TRBJ1-2
cdr3_aa: CASSLVGGVEGGYTF
cdr3_nt: TGTGCCAGCAGCTTAGTAGGAGGGGTTGAAGGTGGCTACACCTTC

v_call: TRBV19
clone_size: few
d_call: -
j_call: TRBJ1-1
cdr3_aa: CATLWGQENTEAFF
cdr3_nt: TGTGCCACCCTATGGGGCCAAGAGAACACTGAAGCTTTCTTT

v_call: TRBV4-1
clone_size: -
d_call: -
j_call: TRBJ1-4
cdr3_aa: CASSQDRPGEKLFF
cdr3_nt: TGCGCCAGCAGCCAAGACCGGCCGGGGGAAAAACTGTTTTTT

v_call: TRBV6-1
clone_size: few
d_call: -
j_call: TRBJ2-1
cdr3_aa: CASMREDYNEQFF
cdr3_nt: TGTGCCAGCATGAGGGAAGATTACAATGAGCAGTTCTTC

v_call: TRBV28
clone_size: -
d_call: TRBD2
j_call: TRBJ2-5
cdr3_aa: CASSSGTSAQETQYF
cdr3_nt: TGTGCCAGCAGTTCCGGGACTAGCGCCCAAGAGACCCAGTACTTC

v_call: TRBV4-1
clone_size: few
d_call: TRBD1
j_call: TRBJ2-2
cdr3_aa: CASSPPQNRARGRIFGELFF
cdr3_nt: TGCGCCAGCAGCCCTCCTCAAAACAGGGCAAGGGGGCGTATTTTCGGGGAGCTGTTTTTT

v_call: TRBV30
clone_size: few
d_call: TRBD1
j_call: TRBJ1-5
cdr3_aa: CAWSVNRGSYSNQPQHF
cdr3_nt: TGTGCCTGGAGTGTAAACAGGGGCAGCTATAGCAATCAGCCCCAGCATTTT

v_call: TRBV11-3
clone_size: -
d_call: TRBD2
j_call: TRBJ2-7
cdr3_aa: CASSLGPSGSGAEQYF
cdr3_nt: TGTGCCAGCAGCTTAGGCCCTAGCGGGAGCGGGGCCGAGCAGTACTTC

v_call: TRBV5-4
clone_size: few
d_call: TRBD1
j_call: TRBJ1-1
cdr3_aa: CASSFNRGFTGAFF
cdr3_nt: TGTGCCAGCAGCTTTAACAGGGGGTTCACTGGAGCTTTCTTT

v_call: TRBV9
clone_size: -
d_call: TRBD2
j_call: TRBJ2-5
cdr3_aa: CASSRDRMLAGGLETQYF
cdr3_nt: TGTGCCAGCAGCCGGGACAGGATGCTAGCGGGAGGCCTGGAGACCCAGTACTTC

v_call: TRBV16
clone_size: -
d_call: -
j_call: TRBJ1-4
cdr3_aa: CASSQWSRGTNEKLFF
cdr3_nt: TGTGCCAGCAGCCAATGGTCACGGGGTACTAATGAAAAACTGTTTTTT